The clone carrying this T cell receptor beta chain was seen a handful of times. The table came from immunoSEQ multiplex PCR; TCRdb's copy has only in-frame clones and leaves some out. The data show approximately 580,000 clones, with around 78% seen just once and 0.013% held by the top ten. This sample was taken from a study of shared T cell receptors in the human thymus. The data also belong to a second study, concerning human thymus T cells. That source reports: Resected material from corrective heart surgery provided the thymus tissue analysed.

Sequencing was carried out using thymocytes. This TCR came from a boy in the first two years of life with a congenital heart defect.

The CDR3 loop is CASSPSGQTNEKLFF. For the CDR3, the DNA is TGTGCCAGCTCACCATCGGGACAGACTAATGAAAAACTGTTTTTT. The chain uses TRBV18 and TRBJ1-4, with 7 bases identical to TRBD1. CDR1 and CDR2 from the germline V gene are KGHSH and LQKENI. This CDR3 contains 15 residues. V was clipped by 2 bases and J by 2 bases; unmatched bases: 2.